This T cell receptor beta chain was sequenced during a study of identical twins. This CDR3 has 15 amino acids. The V gene end was trimmed by 4 bases and the J gene end by 4 bases; junction bases not matched to a gene: 4. Germline assignment: CDR1 KGHSH and CDR2 LQKENI. This clonotype has only a few counts. TCRdb ran MiXCR on the 5' RACE reads and lists one entry per CDR3 protein. The sample yields more than 650,000 distinct CDR3 sequences, around 6% seen once. Sequenced input: naive T cells sorted from blood. V is TRBV18 and J is TRBJ1-1, with 12 bases fitting TRBD1. The clonotype originates from a man aged 18 to 29 in good health. The CDR3 is CASSRGDRGPTEAFF. CDR3 DNA sequence: TGTGCCAGCTCACGGGGGGACAGGGGGCCCACTGAAGCTTTCTTT.